Listed below are T cell receptor beta chains from one sample, sequenced in a study of regulatory and conventional T cells in RAG deficiency. Clones were read by immunoSEQ multiplex PCR, and TCRdb kept only the in-frame ones, dropping some. The sample records approximately 46,000 clones, 75% to 90% being singletons. These data are also associated with another study on regulatory T cells.

The sequenced sample was CD4+ effector T cells sorted from blood. The source is a human donor in good health. The CDR3 runs from the conserved cysteine through the conserved F or W. The D gene is left open where the match is weak. Some rows have no size entry. The others give once, few or many, or a class for an expanded clone.

-	TRBD1	TRBV7-8	TRBJ2-7	TGTGCCAGCAGCTTAGAGGGACAGGGGGCCTACGAGCAGTACTTC	CASSLEGQGAYEQYF
-	TRBD2	TRBV2	TRBJ2-1	TGTGCCAGCAGTCGTAAACTTAGCGGGGGGGTGAACAATGAGCAGTTCTTC	CASSRKLSGGVNNEQFF
once	-	TRBV10-3	TRBJ2-1	TGTGCCATCAGTGCGAAGTCCCGGGATGAGCAGTTCTTC	CAISAKSRDEQFF
once	-	TRBV6-1	TRBJ2-2	TGTGCCAGCAGTGAACAGCCGAACACCGGGGAGCTGTTTTTT	CASSEQPNTGELFF
-	-	TRBV4-3	TRBJ1-5	TGCGCCAGCAGCACTCCAGGACAGAAACGGGATCAGCCCCAGCATTTT	CASSTPGQKRDQPQHF
-	-	TRBV28	TRBJ1-2	TGTGCCAGCAGCGCCCCAGGATTCTCTCGTGGCTACACCTTC	CASSAPGFSRGYTF
-	-	TRBV19	TRBJ2-3	TGTGCCAGTAGTCCCCGGACGGTGAGCACAGATACGCAGTATTTT	CASSPRTVSTDTQYF
-	TRBD2	TRBV16	TRBJ2-3	TGTGCCAGCAGCCCAGCGGGGAAAATCACAGATACGCAGTATTTT	CASSPAGKITDTQYF
-	TRBD1	TRBV9	TRBJ1-3	TGTGCCAGCAGCGCGACAGGGGACCGAAACACCATATATTTT	CASSATGDRNTIYF
-	-	TRBV6-5	TRBJ2-7	TGTGCCAGCAGTTACTCGGGCAGGGGCATTTACGAGCAGTACTTC	CASSYSGRGIYEQYF
-	TRBD1	TRBV19	TRBJ2-2	TGTGCCAGTAGTCCCCAGGGACAGGGGACCGGGGAGCTGTTTTTT	CASSPQGQGTGELFF
-	-	TRBV2	TRBJ2-7	TGTGCCAGCAGTGTAGCGTGGGAGCAGTACTTC	CASSVAWEQYF
-	-	TRBV11-3	TRBJ2-5	TGTGCCAGCAGCTTAAAAGAGACCCAGTACTTC	CASSLKETQYF
-	-	TRBV6-4	TRBJ1-5	TGTGCCAGCAGTGACGAGTGGGATCAGCCCCAGCATTTT	CASSDEWDQPQHF
-	-	TRBV10-2	TRBJ2-1	TGCGCCAGCAGTGAGTCGGGCAAGCGGGAGCAGTTCTTC	CASSESGKREQFF
-	TRBD1	TRBV6-5	TRBJ1-1	TGTGCCAGCACCGGACAGGGGGCTAGCACTGAAGCTTTCTTT	CASTGQGASTEAFF
-	TRBD2	TRBV11-2	TRBJ2-1	TGTGCCAGCAGCTTCGCGGGAGGGCCGAGCAATGAGCAGTTCTTC	CASSFAGGPSNEQFF